This passage covers 29 T cell receptor beta chains from one sample sequenced in a study of cytomegalovirus exposure and HLA in healthy donors. PCR primers comprised 60 Vbeta and 13 Jbeta primers. The assay was immunoSEQ multiplex PCR, and TCRdb's table has in-frame clones only and misses some. The table shows about 180,000 clones, with 75% to 85% occurring only once. Sequencing used PBMCs. The receptors were sampled from a young man in good health and CMV-seronegative.

This sequence joins TRBV19 and TRBJ2-3; 11 bases align to TRBD2. V shed 7 bases and J 2 bases; nucleotides not matched to a gene: 11. Germline CDR1 reads LNHDA; CDR2 reads SQIVND (reference sequence). The CDR3 length is 17 residues. The CDR3 DNA reads as TGTGCCAGTACTAGCGGGAGGCCATCCCCTAACACAGATACGCAGTATTTT. Translation: CASTSGRPSPNTDTQYF.

This clone was found once. The V and J genes are TRBV28 and TRBJ1-4; no firm D call. This CDR3 has 11 amino acids. Germline CDR1 and CDR2: MDHEN and SYDVKM. V lost 5 bases to trimming and J lost 10 bases, with 8 bases between them. This CDR3 reads CASSPGRKLFF. Written as DNA, the CDR3 is TGTGCCAGCAGTCCAGGCCGAAAACTGTTTTTT.

The chain couples TRBV4-2 to TRBJ1-6, with 8 bases identical to TRBD1. The CDR3 length is 18 residues. Germline CDR1 reads LGHNA; CDR2 reads YNFKEQ. The J segment lost 0 bases and the V segment lost 3 bases, leaving 7 bases of the junction unmatched. CDR3 in DNA: TGTGCCAGCAGCCATAACGCCGGGACAGGCTCCTATAATTCACCCCTCCACTTT. It codes for CASSHNAGTGSYNSPLHF.

The chain is built from TRBV9 and TRBJ1-1; D might be TRBD1 (5 bases). The CDR3 length is 15 residues. The ends were cut back, 0 bases at V and 5 bases at J, with 14 bases in the middle. From germline, CDR1 is SGDLS and CDR2 YYNGEE. The CDR3 coding sequence is TGTGCCAGCAGCGTAGGGGTTCCTCAGGGAACTGAAGCTTTCTTT. Translating gives CASSVGVPQGTEAFF.

The chain uses TRBV7-2 and TRBJ2-7, with no clear D. Trimming took off 1 base at V and 4 bases at J, with 14 bases between the two ends. The germline V gene encodes CDR1 SGHTA and CDR2 FQGNSA. The CDR3 is 15 residues long. CDR3 DNA sequence: TGTGCCAGCAGCTTAGGCTTTTCGAGGAGTTACGAGCAGTACTTC. As protein: CASSLGFSRSYEQYF.

This clone was counted only a few times. The V gene is TRBV7-8, the J gene TRBJ1-1; TRBD1 might be the D (6 bases). This CDR3 spans 15 amino acids. V was clipped by 3 bases and J by 1 base, with 12 bases between them. CDR1 is SGHVS and CDR2 is FQNEAQ in the germline V gene. CDR3 DNA sequence: TGTGCCAGCAGCTTCCCGAGGGGACAGAACACTGAAGCTTTCTTT. As protein: CASSFPRGQNTEAFF. The whole variable domain, remainder taken from reference TRBV7-8 and TRBJ1-1, is GAGVSQSPRYKVAKRGQDVALRCDPISGHVSLFWYQQALGQGPEFLTYFQNEAQLDKSGLPSDRFFAERPEGSVSTLKIQRTQQEDSAVYLCASSFPRGQNTEAFFGQGTRLTVV.

Note on this clone: The DNA is omitted, as the CDR3 cannot be located on it reliably, and the CDR3 follows TCRdb's listing. V usage is TRBV12-1 and J usage is TRBJ2-1; the table's D call TRBD2 went unverified against the DNA. TRBV12-1 is tagged as a pseudogene. Counting both end residues, the CDR3 totals 16 amino acids. CDR3 in amino acids: CASSYLVAGGINEQFF.

For the CDR3, the DNA is TGCGCCAGCAGCCAGCTAGCGGGGGGTTTTAATGAGCAGTTCTTC. Translated, it gives CASSQLAGGFNEQFF. The V gene is TRBV5-1, the J gene TRBJ2-1, with TRBD2 identical over 11 bases. The J segment lost 7 bases and the V segment lost 4 bases, leaving 7 bases of the junction unmatched. Germline V gives CDR1 SGHRS, CDR2 YFSETQ. This CDR3 contains 15 residues.

Concerning this clone: At one boundary the junction diverges from the germline segment, which might be a read error. The gene calls are TRBV7-9 and TRBJ2-5, with TRBD2 matching over 12 bases. Per germline, CDR1 SEHNR and CDR2 FQNEAQ (reference sequence). This CDR3 contains 16 residues. The CDR3 region is CSSSSLTSGSKETQYF. CDR3 sequence (DNA): TGTTCCAGCAGCTCGTTGACTAGCGGGAGCAAAGAGACCCAGTACTTC.

The gene calls are TRBV6-5 and TRBJ2-7; weak D call: TRBD2 (6 bases). Per germline, CDR1 MNHEY and CDR2 SVGAGI. CDR3 length equals 16 residues. V lost 0 bases and J 7 bases, leaving 19 bases between the germline ends. This chain's CDR3 is CASSYSVAGPEGEQYF. The CDR3 DNA reads as TGTGCCAGCAGTTACTCGGTGGCGGGGCCAGAGGGGGAGCAGTACTTC.

V gene TRBV5-8 combines with J gene TRBJ1-5; no firm D call. The CDR3 totals 14 residues. V was clipped by 1 base and J by 3 bases, with 8 bases between them. From germline, CDR1 is SGHTS and CDR2 YDEGEE. The chain's CDR3 is CASSLTSSNQPQHF. The CDR3 DNA is TGTGCCAGCAGCTTGACGAGTTCCAATCAGCCCCAGCATTTT. The full variable domain, in which reference TRBV5-8 and TRBJ1-5 provide the parts outside the CDR3, is EAGVTQSPTHLIKTRGQQATLRCSPISGHTSVYWYQQALGLGLQFLLWYDEGEERNRGNFPPRFSGRQFPNYSSELNVNALELEDSALYLCASSLTSSNQPQHFGDGTRLSIL.

The chain uses TRBV9 and TRBJ2-3, with D possibly matching TRBD1 (5 bases). The CDR3 is made up of 12 amino acids. Trimming shortened V by 8 bases and J by 1 base, and 8 bases separated the two germline ends. Germline V gene data show CDR1 as SGDLS and CDR2 as YYNGEE. The CDR3 protein is CARLQGTDTQYF. Here the CDR3 DNA reads TGTGCCAGGCTACAGGGCACAGATACGCAGTATTTT.

This chain connects TRBV9 to TRBJ2-1; TRBD2 matches at 15 bases. Looked up from germline, CDR1 is SGDLS and CDR2 is YYNGEE. The CDR3 is made up of 18 amino acids. The junction had 11 bases not matched to a gene; V was cut back by 3 bases and J by 7 bases. CDR3: CASSERPAGTSGRNEQFF. The CDR3 DNA reads as TGTGCCAGCAGCGAGCGCCCCGCCGGGACTAGCGGGAGGAATGAGCAGTTCTTC.

A note on this clone: The germline gene is not matched at one end of the junction; a read error may be the cause. The chain recombines TRBV7-7 with TRBJ2-3; 8 bases are shared with TRBD2. This CDR3 has 16 amino acids. Germline V lookup: CDR1 SSHAT, CDR2 FNYEAQ (reference sequence). The DNA for the CDR3 is TGTGCTAGCAGCCTGGGATACGGGGGGGCTACAGATACGCAGTATTTT. It translates to CASSLGYGGATDTQYF.

The genes are TRBV5-4 and TRBJ2-6, with a weak D call TRBD2 (6 bases). The CDR3 has 15 residues. Germline values: CDR1 SGHNT, CDR2 YYREEE (reference sequence). Between the trimmed V and J ends, which lost 4 bases and 4 bases, there was a span of 12 bases. As DNA, the CDR3 is TGTGCCAGCAGCCCCGGGGGACGGGGGGCCAACGTCCTGACTTTC. Translating it yields CASSPGGRGANVLTF.

The gene calls are TRBV30 and TRBJ1-5, with a tentative D call TRBD1 (6 bases). The V end lost 0 bases, the J end lost 4 bases, and 13 bases lay between the germline ends. The CDR3 runs to 15 residues. The germline gives CDR1 GTSNPN, CDR2 SVGIG (reference sequence). The chain's CDR3 is CAWSVHPGTNQPQHF. Written as DNA, the CDR3 is TGTGCCTGGAGTGTACACCCAGGGACAAATCAGCCCCAGCATTTT.

The genes are TRBV11-2 and TRBJ2-1, with 13 bases aligning to TRBD2. After removal of 4 bases from V and 7 bases from J, the junction contained 4 bases not matched to a gene. The CDR3 is 15 residues long. The germline V gene encodes CDR1 SGHAT and CDR2 FQNNGV. CDR3 loop: CASSSLAGGRNEQFF. The CDR3 nucleotides read TGTGCCAGCAGCTCACTAGCGGGAGGGCGGAATGAGCAGTTCTTC.

The J gene is TRBJ2-7, the V gene TRBV7-2; the match to TRBD2 covers 10 bases. Per the germline V gene, CDR1 is SGHTA and CDR2 is FQGNSA. V trimming: 2 bases; J trimming: 3 bases; junction bases outside the gene matches: 4. The CDR3 is 15 residues long. The CDR3 protein is CASSLQAGGLYEQYF. CDR3 in DNA: TGTGCCAGCAGCTTACAAGCGGGGGGGCTCTACGAGCAGTACTTC.

V usage is TRBV6-1 and J usage is TRBJ2-5; TRBD1 is a possible D gene (5 bases). Germline V lookup: CDR1 MNHNS, CDR2 SASEGT. This CDR3 is built from 13 residues. The germline V and J ends were trimmed by 0 bases and 7 bases, with 9 bases remaining between them. The CDR3, as DNA: TGTGCCAGCAGTGAAGCGGGGCCACGGACCCAGTACTTC. Translating gives CASSEAGPRTQYF.

This clone was detected only a few times. The chain is built from TRBV4-2 and TRBJ1-4; D uncertain. This CDR3 has 14 residues. Germline CDR1 reads LGHNA; CDR2 reads YNFKEQ. V was cut by 4 bases and J by 3 bases, with 9 bases left in between. The CDR3: CASSREWANEKLFF. The CDR3 nucleotides are TGTGCCAGCAGCCGGGAGTGGGCTAATGAAAAACTGTTTTTT.

This clone was seen only a few times. The V and J genes are TRBV19 and TRBJ1-1; 8 positions match TRBD1. J was trimmed by 0 bases and V by 4 bases; bases with no gene match: 1. The germline V gene has CDR1 LNHDA and CDR2 SQIVND (reference sequence). The CDR3 has 14 residues. The CDR3 region has the DNA TGTGCCAGTAGTACAGGGGGCCTGAACACTGAAGCTTTCTTT. It is translated as CASSTGGLNTEAFF.

This chain joins TRBV7-9 and TRBJ1-1, with 9 bases fitting TRBD1. Germline CDR1 reads SEHNR; CDR2 reads FQNEAQ (reference sequence). The ends lost 4 bases at V and 1 base at J; junction bases unmatched: 10. This CDR3 comprises 17 residues. For the CDR3, the DNA is TGTGCCAGCAGCTATTCCAACCCGGGACAGGGGAACACTGAAGCTTTCTTT. Its translation is CASSYSNPGQGNTEAFF. The full variable domain, in which reference TRBV7-9 and TRBJ1-1 provide the parts outside the CDR3, is DTGVSQNPRHKITKRGQNVTFRCDPISEHNRLYWYRQTLGQGPEFLTYFQNEAQLEKSRLLSDRFSAERPKGSFSTLEIQRTEQGDSAMYLCASSYSNPGQGNTEAFFGQGTRLTVV.

The rearrangement uses TRBV9 and TRBJ2-3; D perhaps matches TRBD2 (7 bases). CDR1 SGDLS and CDR2 YYNGEE come from the germline V gene. V was clipped by 4 bases and J by 3 bases, with 15 bases between them. The CDR3 runs to 15 residues. CDR3 nucleotide sequence: TGTGCCAGCAGCCATGACGGGGGGCGGACAGATACGCAGTATTTT. The encoded protein is CASSHDGGRTDTQYF.

DNA of the CDR3: TGCGCCAGCAGCCGCATAGGGGGAGCGGGGGGACAAGAGACCCAGTACTTC. The encoded protein is CASSRIGGAGGQETQYF. The chain carries TRBV4-1 and TRBJ2-5, with TRBD2 matching 9 bases. The germline gives CDR1 MGHRA, CDR2 YSYEKL. CDR3 length: 17 residues. The trim removed 4 bases at V and 2 bases at J, leaving 11 bases unmatched.

Comment on this clone: The same CDR3 is also encoded by other DNA sequences in this sample. The CDR3 coding sequence is TGTGCCTGGAGTGGGGGCTCAAATCAGCCCCAGCATTTT. Encoded protein: CAWSGGSNQPQHF. This chain joins TRBV30 and TRBJ1-5; a possible D gene is TRBD1 (5 bases). The V end lost 1 base, the J end lost 4 bases, and 8 bases lay between the germline ends. This CDR3 contains 13 residues. Germline V gives CDR1 GTSNPN, CDR2 SVGIG (reference sequence).

The chain carries TRBV29-1 and TRBJ2-2; D is unclear. The CDR3 is made up of 12 amino acids. Germline CDR1 and CDR2: SQVTM and ANQGSEA. The V gene lost 4 bases and the J gene lost 7 bases, with 10 bases spanning the gap. The CDR3, as DNA: TGCAGCGTTGTAGTGGAGAACGGGGAGCTGTTTTTT. It codes for CSVVVENGELFF.

The V call is TRBV18, the J call TRBJ2-7; TRBD1 aligns across 8 bases. Trimming removed 4 bases from V and 2 bases from J; junction bases left unmatched: 4. The CDR3 contains 14 residues. CDR1 is KGHSH, CDR2 LQKENI, per germline. CDR3 residues: CASSQRGQAYEQYF. The CDR3 DNA follows: TGTGCCAGCTCACAACGGGGACAGGCCTACGAGCAGTACTTC.

The V and J genes are TRBV4-1 and TRBJ1-5; D is possibly TRBD1 (5 bases). Trimming removed 0 bases at V and 9 bases at J, with 15 bases between. This CDR3 contains 15 residues. Germline lookup yields CDR1 MGHRA and CDR2 YSYEKL. CDR3 nucleotides: TGCGCCAGCAGCCAAGAGATGCAGGGAGGAAGGCCCCAGCATTTT. Encoded protein: CASSQEMQGGRPQHF.

V usage is TRBV4-1 and J usage is TRBJ2-7; 11 bases agree with TRBD1. The CDR3 spans 19 residues. The V gene end was trimmed by 4 bases and the J gene end by 0 bases; junction bases not matched to a gene: 14. Per the germline V gene, CDR1 is MGHRA and CDR2 is YSYEKL. CDR3 amino acids: CASSLSPGQGVHISYEQYF. CDR3 in DNA: TGCGCCAGCAGCCTCAGTCCGGGACAGGGGGTCCATATCTCCTACGAGCAGTACTTC.